One sample yielded the 32 T cell receptor beta chains listed below, sequenced in a study of early T cells in non-severe SARS-CoV-2 infection (dated by TCRdb to the early 2020s). The library was built by means of 5' RACE. TCRdb names NextSeq 500 as the instrument used. Clones were called with MiXCR by TCRdb after fastp trimmed the public reads at Q25, and only in-frame beta chains were retained. CDR3 protein sequences are deduplicated, and each keeps its most common genes and DNA. The sample table lists just under 65,000 distinct CDR3 sequences, 7.5% to 9% of them with a count of one. The ten largest clones capture under 15% of the sample. The source was whole blood, collected at baseline. These receptors originate from an adult who was a healthcare worker with PCR-confirmed SARS-CoV-2 infection or an uninfected control (not recorded which).

This clonotype occurred many times. The genes are TRBV25-1 and TRBJ1-1; D unclear. The germline V gene encodes CDR1 MGHDK and CDR2 SYGVNS. Trimming removed 5 bases at V and 2 bases at J, with 6 bases between. The CDR3 has 12 amino acids. CDR3 sequence (DNA): TGTGCCAGCAGTCCGGATAACACTGAAGCTTTCTTT. Translating gives CASSPDNTEAFF.

This CDR3 is CASSLQDQVTDTQYF. CDR3 nucleotide sequence: TGCGCCAGCAGCTTACAGGACCAGGTTACAGATACGCAGTATTTT. J is TRBJ2-3 and V is TRBV5-1, with D perhaps matching TRBD1 (5 bases). V was trimmed by 2 bases and J by 3 bases, leaving 13 bases between them. This CDR3 spans 15 amino acids. Germline CDR1 reads SGHRS; CDR2 reads YFSETQ. The full variable domain, rest sourced from reference TRBV5-1 and TRBJ2-3, is KAGVTQTPRYLIKTRGQQVTLSCSPISGHRSVSWYQQTPGQGLQFLFEYFSETQRNKGNFPGRFSGRQFSNSRSEMNVSTLELGDSALYLCASSLQDQVTDTQYFGPGTRLTVL.

This clonotype was observed many times. The CDR3 DNA follows: TGTGCCAGCAGCGTTGCGAGGAACACTGAAGCTTTCTTT. Its translation is CASSVARNTEAFF. The rearrangement links TRBV7-3 to TRBJ1-1; D is ambiguous. Trimming removed 5 bases from V and 1 base from J, with 8 bases in between. Germline assignment: CDR1 SGHTA and CDR2 FQGTGA. The CDR3 length is 13 residues.

This clonotype showed up just a few times. The J gene is TRBJ2-5, the V gene TRBV2; D unclear. Germline V gene data show CDR1 as SNHLY and CDR2 as FYNNEI. The ends were cut back, 6 bases at V and 5 bases at J, with 16 bases in the middle. The CDR3 covers 14 residues. In DNA, the CDR3 is TGTGCCAGCAGCTCGAGGACGGGCGTGGAGACCCAGTACTTC. The encoded protein is CASSSRTGVETQYF.

This clonotype was seen ten or more times. The chain recombines TRBV5-1 with TRBJ1-1; D unresolved. Germline CDR1 SGHRS, CDR2 YFSETQ. CDR3 length: 14 residues. V was cut by 0 bases and J by 5 bases, with 11 bases left in between. CDR3 protein: CASSLARELTEAFF. In DNA, the CDR3 is TGCGCCAGCAGCTTGGCACGGGAACTGACTGAAGCTTTCTTT.

The sample holds many counts of this clonotype. CDR3 residues: CSALDRGQNAGANVLTF. In DNA form, the CDR3 reads TGCAGTGCCCTGGACAGGGGACAGAATGCTGGGGCCAACGTCCTGACTTTC. The chain has TRBV20-1 and TRBJ2-6, with 9 nucleotides matching TRBD1. In germline, CDR1 is DFQATT, CDR2 SNEGSKA (reference sequence). The CDR3 runs to 17 residues. V dropped 6 bases and J dropped 2; count of bases not matched to a gene: 11.

This clonotype has a count of ten or more. The chain is built from TRBV19 and TRBJ2-1, with D possibly matching TRBD2 (5 bases). Trimming left V 5 bases short and J 2 bases short, with 19 bases between. The CDR3 totals 17 residues. CDR1 is LNHDA and CDR2 is SQIVND in the germline V gene (reference sequence). CDR3 nucleotides: TGTGCCAGTAGTCCACCGGCCGGCCAGCGGACCTACAATGAGCAGTTCTTC. Protein product: CASSPPAGQRTYNEQFF.

This clonotype was counted ten times or more. J is TRBJ1-1 and V is TRBV5-1; no reliable D call. CDR3 size: 13 residues. Germline V gives CDR1 SGHRS, CDR2 YFSETQ. Trimming pared 1 base from V and 2 bases from J, leaving 6 bases between. For the CDR3, the DNA is TGCGCCAGCAGCTTGAACACAAACACTGAAGCTTTCTTT. Its protein is CASSLNTNTEAFF.

J is TRBJ2-2 and V is TRBV20-1; D is possibly TRBD2 (5 bases). Trimming took off 3 bases at V and 6 bases at J, with 8 bases between the two ends. The germline gives CDR1 DFQATT, CDR2 SNEGSKA (reference sequence). The CDR3 contains 12 residues. CDR3 bases: TGCAGTGCTAGTAGGAGGTCCGGGGAGCTGTTTTTT. Translating it yields CSASRRSGELFF.

This clonotype has at least ten counts. This chain joins TRBV30 and TRBJ2-1; maybe TRBD1 (5 bases). The V and J ends lost 5 bases and 0 bases respectively, with 11 bases between them. This CDR3 comprises 14 residues. Germline V gene sequence: CDR1 GTSNPN, CDR2 SVGIG (reference sequence). The CDR3 loop is CAWVGEGSYNEQFF. The CDR3 coding sequence is TGTGCCTGGGTAGGGGAAGGCTCCTACAATGAGCAGTTCTTC.

This clonotype has ten or more counts. The CDR3 coding sequence is TGTGCCAGCAGTTCCGTCGGGGGGCTGGGACAGCCCCAGCATTTT. The encoded protein is CASSSVGGLGQPQHF. The genes are TRBV6-5 and TRBJ1-5; weak D call: TRBD1 (6 bases). Germline loops: CDR1 MNHEY, CDR2 SVGAGI. The CDR3 loop spans 15 amino acids. With 4 bases removed from V and 7 bases from J, the gap between germline ends came to 17 bases.

In this sample, this clonotype turned up a few times. The chain carries TRBV2 and TRBJ2-7; no clear D gene. The CDR3 has 13 residues. CDR1 is SNHLY, CDR2 FYNNEI, per germline. Trimming left V 6 bases short and J 2 bases short, with 11 bases between. The CDR3 loop reads CASRAPAAYEQYF. In DNA, the CDR3 is TGTGCCAGCAGGGCACCCGCCGCCTACGAGCAGTACTTC. The variable domain in full, with the rest retrieved from reference TRBV2 and TRBJ2-7, is EPEVTQTPSHQVTQMGQEVILRCVPISNHLYFYWYRQILGQKVEFLVSFYNNEISEKSEIFDDQFSVERPDGSNFTLKIRSTKLEDSAMYFCASRAPAAYEQYFGPGTRLTVT.

This clonotype was counted ten times or more. The chain employs TRBV10-3 and TRBJ2-3; TRBD1 aligns across 7 bases. The CDR3 is 15 residues long. Germline V gives CDR1 ENHRY, CDR2 SYGVKD. The trim removed 2 bases at V and 6 bases at J, leaving 8 bases unmatched. In DNA form, the CDR3 reads TGTGCCATCAGTGAGACAGGGGAAGTCTTGGATACGCAGTATTTT. Amino acids: CAISETGEVLDTQYF.

This clonotype was seen repeatedly, ten times or more. The chain recombines TRBV14 with TRBJ1-5; tentative D call: TRBD1 (5 bases). Looked up from germline, CDR1 is SGHDN and CDR2 is FVKESK. Trimming cost V 3 bases and J 7 bases, with 13 bases left between them. The CDR3 totals 14 residues. CDR3: CASSQAGWGQPQHF. CDR3 nucleotide sequence: TGTGCCAGCAGCCAGGCCGGTTGGGGGCAGCCCCAGCATTTT.

The rearrangement uses TRBV5-1 and TRBJ1-4; no firm D call. The CDR3 has 13 residues. V lost 0 bases to trimming and J lost 8 bases, with 8 bases between them. Germline V lookup: CDR1 SGHRS, CDR2 YFSETQ. CDR3 sequence reads: CASSLVPKEKLFF. CDR3 nucleotides: TGCGCCAGCAGCTTGGTGCCGAAGGAAAAACTGTTTTTT.

This clonotype was seen at least ten times. This chain joins TRBV4-1 and TRBJ2-1; 9 nucleotides match TRBD1. The CDR3 extends over 15 amino acids. Germline trimming cut 5 bases from V and 7 bases from J; bases unmatched to any gene: 9. CDR1 MGHRA and CDR2 YSYEKL come from the germline V gene. The CDR3 DNA is TGCGCCAGCAGCATATCACAGGGGGCGCTGAATGAGCAGTTCTTC. Its protein is CASSISQGALNEQFF.

This clonotype was recorded a few times. The genes are TRBV6-5 and TRBJ1-2, with D possibly matching TRBD1 (6 bases). CDR1 and CDR2 from the germline V gene are MNHEY and SVGAGI. The CDR3 spans 13 residues. The germline V and J ends were trimmed by 6 bases and 8 bases, with 16 bases remaining between them. The CDR3 loop reads CASRNRAAGGYTF. Here the CDR3 DNA reads TGTGCCAGCAGGAACAGGGCAGCGGGAGGCTACACCTTC.

This clonotype came up many times. This sequence joins TRBV15 and TRBJ2-1, with TRBD2 identical over 7 bases. Per the germline V gene, CDR1 is LNHNV and CDR2 is YYDKDF (reference sequence). V dropped 5 bases and J dropped 2; count of bases not matched to a gene: 6. The CDR3 covers 15 residues. CDR3 sequence: CATSPGGSTYNEQFF. The DNA for the CDR3 is TGTGCCACCAGCCCTGGCGGGAGTACCTACAATGAGCAGTTCTTC. The full variable domain, in which reference TRBV15 and TRBJ2-1 provide the parts outside the CDR3, is DAMVIQNPRYQVTQFGKPVTLSCSQTLNHNVMYWYQQKSSQAPKLLFHYYDKDFNNEADTPDNFQSRRPNTSFCFLDIRSPGLGDTAMYLCATSPGGSTYNEQFFGPGTRLTVL.

Concerning this clonotype itself: A read error may be the cause here, since a much bigger clone is one base away. The CDR3 reads CASSPSAAGELSF. CDR3 sequence (DNA): TGTGCCAGCAGCCCATCCGCCGCCGGGGAGCTGTCTTTT. The V gene is TRBV7-2, the J gene TRBJ2-2, with D possibly TRBD2 on 5 matching bases. Germline V gene sequence: CDR1 SGHTA, CDR2 FQGNSA. The CDR3 sequence is 13 residues long.

This clonotype was seen a few times. The V gene is TRBV18, the J gene TRBJ2-7; 11 positions match TRBD2. This CDR3 comprises 15 residues. V trimming: 0 bases; J trimming: 5 bases; junction bases outside the gene matches: 3. CDR1 and CDR2 from the germline V gene are KGHSH and LQKENI. CDR3 region: CASSPPSGRGHEQYF. The CDR3 DNA reads TGTGCCAGCTCACCACCTAGCGGGAGGGGCCACGAGCAGTACTTC.

This chain links TRBV20-1 with TRBJ2-3; possibly TRBD2 for D (5 bases). Between the trimmed V and J ends, which lost 3 bases and 2 bases, there was a span of 12 bases. The CDR3 consists of 14 residues. Germline lookup yields CDR1 DFQATT and CDR2 SNEGSKA (reference sequence). This chain's CDR3 is CSASRPGITDTQYF. CDR3 DNA: TGCAGTGCTAGCCGTCCGGGAATCACAGATACGCAGTATTTT.

The chain is built from TRBV6-2 or TRBV6-3 and TRBJ2-7, with 7 bases matching TRBD1. CDR3 size: 12 residues. CDR1 and CDR2 (germline): MNHEY, SVGEGT. The V and J ends lost 10 bases and 3 bases, in that order; junction bases with no gene match: 6. The CDR3 DNA is TGTGCCACCCACAGGGGTAGCTACGAGCAGTACTTC. Amino acids: CATHRGSYEQYF.

In its sample, this clonotype was seen a few times. The V and J genes are TRBV14 and TRBJ2-7; D tentatively fits TRBD1 or TRBD2 (5 bases each). This CDR3 region has 20 residues. Germline CDR1 SGHDN, CDR2 FVKESK. The V end was cut by 2 bases, the J end by 6 bases, with 32 bases between. The CDR3 protein is CASSQRSPGRPDLSVGEQYF. CDR3 coding DNA: TGTGCCAGCAGCCAAAGGAGTCCGGGACGCCCAGACTTATCGGTCGGCGAGCAGTACTTC.

The J gene is TRBJ1-4, the V gene TRBV7-2; 7 bases are a match to TRBD1. The CDR3 length is 19 residues. V dropped 2 bases and J dropped 3; count of bases not matched to a gene: 15. The V gene's germline CDR1 is SGHTA and CDR2 FQGNSA. The CDR3, as DNA: TGTGCCAGCAGCTTACGACCGGGACAGTCACGGTTCGCTAATGAAAAACTGTTTTTT. Protein product: CASSLRPGQSRFANEKLFF.

The chain carries TRBV27 and TRBJ2-1; D may be TRBD1 or TRBD2 (5 bases each). V gave up 6 bases and J gave up 8 bases, with 14 bases separating them. The CDR3 has 13 residues. The germline V gene has CDR1 MNHEY and CDR2 SMNVEV (reference sequence). In DNA, the CDR3 is TGTGCCAGCAGCACCGGGGCCGTTCATGAGCAGTTCTTC. Protein: CASSTGAVHEQFF.

This clonotype was counted a few times. V gene TRBV5-1 combines with J gene TRBJ2-7, with 13 bases aligning to TRBD2. Germline lookup yields CDR1 SGHRS and CDR2 YFSETQ. CDR3 size: 13 residues. J was trimmed by 5 bases and V by 5 bases; bases with no gene match: 1. The CDR3: CASRLAGGDEQYF. The DNA for the CDR3 is TGCGCCAGCAGACTAGCGGGAGGGGACGAGCAGTACTTC.

This clonotype has a count of ten or more. The chain joins TRBV7-9 to TRBJ2-5; tentatively, D is TRBD1 (6 bases). V lost 5 bases, J lost 4 bases, and 20 bases lay in between. The germline V gene encodes CDR1 SEHNR and CDR2 FQNEAQ (reference sequence). The CDR3 consists of 16 residues. CDR3 sequence reads: CASSGRAGTFGETQYF. The CDR3 nucleotides read TGTGCCAGCAGCGGACGCGCCGGGACATTCGGAGAGACCCAGTACTTC.

The chain combines TRBV3-1 with TRBJ2-2; 8 positions match TRBD2. Germline assignment: CDR1 LGHDT and CDR2 YNNKEL (reference sequence). CDR3 length: 17 residues. After removal of 5 bases from V and 1 base from J, the junction contained 9 bases not matched to a gene. The CDR3 region is CASSNQRESKNTGELFF. CDR3 bases: TGTGCCAGCAGCAATCAGCGGGAGAGTAAGAACACCGGGGAGCTGTTTTTT.

There are many counts of this clonotype. V is TRBV27 and J is TRBJ2-1, with a tentative D call TRBD1 (6 bases). This CDR3 region has 18 residues. The V gene lost 5 bases and the J gene lost 8 bases, with 28 bases spanning the gap. The V gene's germline CDR1 is MNHEY and CDR2 SMNVEV (reference sequence). In DNA form, the CDR3 reads TGTGCCAGCAGTCAACCGCTGGGGGCTAGCCGTGATTGGGATGAGCAGTTCTTC. Its protein is CASSQPLGASRDWDEQFF.

This clonotype was recorded a few times. This chain uses TRBV3-1 with TRBJ1-2; no reliable D call. The CDR3 is 12 amino acids. The V gene's germline CDR1 is LGHDT and CDR2 YNNKEL (reference sequence). Trimming cost V 0 bases and J 8 bases, with 7 bases left between them. In DNA form, the CDR3 reads TGTGCCAGCAGCCAAGAAGGGAGCGGCTACACCTTC. Translating gives CASSQEGSGYTF. The full variable domain, in which reference TRBV3-1 and TRBJ1-2 provide the parts outside the CDR3, is DTAVSQTPKYLVTQMGNDKSIKCEQNLGHDTMYWYKQDSKKFLKIMFSYNNKELIINETVPNRFSPKSPDKAHLNLHINSLELGDSAVYFCASSQEGSGYTFGSGTRLTVV.

The chain combines TRBV19 with TRBJ2-3, with D perhaps matching TRBD2 (5 bases). Trimming cost V 9 bases and J 5 bases, with 12 bases left between them. The CDR3 totals 12 residues. Germline CDR1 and CDR2: LNHDA and SQIVND (reference sequence). Here the CDR3 DNA reads TGTGCCAGCCCCACCGCGGGAGATACGCAGTATTTT. This sequence encodes CASPTAGDTQYF.

This clonotype was seen ten or more times. The chain has TRBV11-2 and TRBJ2-7; D is unclear. Germline V gene sequence: CDR1 SGHAT, CDR2 FQNNGV. V was cut by 1 base and J by 0 bases, with 4 bases left in between. CDR3 size: 13 residues. The chain's CDR3 is CASSLGVSYEQYF. The DNA of the CDR3 is TGTGCCAGCAGCTTAGGTGTCTCCTACGAGCAGTACTTC.